This T cell receptor (beta chain) was captured by sequencing in a study of Ad26.COV2.S vaccination and SARS-CoV-2 variants. Study overall: Intramuscular Ad26.COV2.S at 5x10^10 or 1x10^11 viral particles. Study-wide results and limits: For non-spike TCRs, breadth in vaccine recipients resembled that in placebo recipients. Reportedly, spike-specific CD8+ and CD4+ T cell responses achieved substantial breadth once vaccination had taken place.

About this clone itself: No antigen is known for it.

Germline lookup yields CDR1 MGHDK and CDR2 SYGVNS. This CDR3 comprises 17 residues. V lost 2 bases to trimming and J lost 6 bases; unmatched junction nucleotides: 12. The treatment denotes: 19 received Ad26.COV2.S at low or high dose, single or two shots; roughly five received placebo; per-sample allocation not given. Sampling occurred on day 63 after the first vaccine or placebo injection. Only in-frame clones appear in the TCRdb table, and some are missing; sequencing was by immunoSEQ multiplex PCR. The sample has approximately 340,000 clones; 70% to 90% are singletons. The chain recombines TRBV25-1 with TRBJ2-3, with 9 bases that match TRBD2. The sample here was peripheral blood, taken in a trial of Ad26.COV2.S vaccine versus placebo. The clonotype comes from a person aged 18-60 years who received the Ad26.COV2.S COVID-19 vaccine or a placebo. CDR3 bases: TGTGCCAGCAGTGAAGGTTGGGCTAGCGGGGATTTGGATACGCAGTATTTT. The encoded protein is CASSEGWASGDLDTQYF.